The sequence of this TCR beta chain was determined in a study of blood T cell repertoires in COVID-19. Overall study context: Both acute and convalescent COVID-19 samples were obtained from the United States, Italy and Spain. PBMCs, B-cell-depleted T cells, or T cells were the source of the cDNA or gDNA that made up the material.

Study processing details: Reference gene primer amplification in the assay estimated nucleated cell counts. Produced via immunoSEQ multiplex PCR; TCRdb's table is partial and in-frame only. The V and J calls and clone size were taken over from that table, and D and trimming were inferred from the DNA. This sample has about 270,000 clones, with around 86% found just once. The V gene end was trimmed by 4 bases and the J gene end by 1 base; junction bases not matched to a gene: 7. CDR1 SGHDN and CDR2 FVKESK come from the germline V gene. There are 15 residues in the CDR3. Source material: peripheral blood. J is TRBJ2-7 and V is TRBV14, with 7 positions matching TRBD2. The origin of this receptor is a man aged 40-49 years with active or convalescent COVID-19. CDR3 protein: CASSPSSGYSYEQYF. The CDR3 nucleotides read TGTGCCAGCAGCCCATCTAGCGGTTATTCCTACGAGCAGTACTTC.